This T cell receptor beta chain is from a study of CD8 T cells in Susac syndrome. The TEMRA cells underwent FACS enrichment, while the CD8+ and CD4+ T cells underwent negative isolation. RNA totalling about 0.45 to 1 ug underwent reverse transcription with random hexamers. The method of amplification for TCR beta CDR3 was immunoSEQ multiplex PCR, covering 54 Vbeta and 13 Jbeta. Each CDR3 protein gets one entry after TCRdb re-called the immunoSEQ multiplex PCR reads with MiXCR. The table has around 200,000 distinct CDR3 sequences, approximately 96% seen once. V trimming: 6 bases; J trimming: 3 bases; junction bases outside the gene matches: 5. There are 14 residues in the CDR3.

The sequencing input was CD4+ T cells from PBMCs. This TCR derives from a human donor with multiple sclerosis. V is TRBV12-3 or TRBV12-4 and J is TRBJ2-3, with TRBD1 identical over 8 bases. CDR3 sequence: CASRTWTGTDTQYF. Written as DNA, the CDR3 is TGTGCCAGCAGGACCTGGACAGGGACAGATACGCAGTATTTT.